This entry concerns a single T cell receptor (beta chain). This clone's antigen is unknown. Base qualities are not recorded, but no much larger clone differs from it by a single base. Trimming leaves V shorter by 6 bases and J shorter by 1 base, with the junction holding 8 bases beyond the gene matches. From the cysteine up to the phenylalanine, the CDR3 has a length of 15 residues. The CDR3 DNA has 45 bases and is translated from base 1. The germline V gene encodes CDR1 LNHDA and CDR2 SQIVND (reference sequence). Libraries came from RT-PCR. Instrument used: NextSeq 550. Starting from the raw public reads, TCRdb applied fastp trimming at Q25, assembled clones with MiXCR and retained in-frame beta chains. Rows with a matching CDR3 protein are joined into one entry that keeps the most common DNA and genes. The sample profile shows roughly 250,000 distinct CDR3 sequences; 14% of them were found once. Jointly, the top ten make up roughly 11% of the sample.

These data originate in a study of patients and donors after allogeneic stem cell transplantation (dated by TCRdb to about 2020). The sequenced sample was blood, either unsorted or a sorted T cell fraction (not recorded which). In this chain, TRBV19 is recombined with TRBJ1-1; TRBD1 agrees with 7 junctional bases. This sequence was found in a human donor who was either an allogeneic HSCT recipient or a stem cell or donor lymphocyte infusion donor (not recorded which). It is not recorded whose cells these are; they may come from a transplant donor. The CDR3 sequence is CASRTGRGSNTEAFF. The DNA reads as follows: TGTGCCAGTAGGACAGGGCGGGGATCGAACACTGAAGCTTTCTTT.